This TCR beta chain originates from a study of T cell repertoires in cytomegalovirus infection (dated by TCRdb to about 2019). At the level of the whole study: Alongside well-studied HLA-B-restricted epitopes, the peptide stimulations were aimed at recently identified HLA-C-restricted CMV epitopes, whose presentation resists viral immunomodulation. Because public TCR beta signatures pointed to carriage of CMV infection together with the matching HLA type, the HLA type of each donor mattered for the analysis.

About this clonotype: Its antigen specificity is not known. Base qualities were left out, and no much larger clone turns up one base away.

The data were produced on an Illumina HiSeq 1500. TCRdb cleaned the public reads at Q25 with fastp, built clones with MiXCR and kept in-frame beta chains. Every distinct CDR3 protein forms one entry, paired with its most common genes and DNA. The sample table lists fewer than 950,000 distinct CDR3 sequences, 30% to 35% of them with a count of one. Approximately 13% of the sample is taken by the ten largest. In light of the paper, this sample's treatment or condition label describes: in vitro stimulation with specific CMV peptide epitopes to enrich CMV-specific T cells. The CDR3, from cysteine to phenylalanine, totals 16 residues. Only the CDR3 DNA stays, 48 bases, in frame from base 1. CDR1 and CDR2, looked up from the germline V gene, are LGHNT and FRNRAP. V loses 3 bases, J loses 0 bases, and the germline ends lie 14 bases apart. The paper's findings and limits, for the study overall: The ex vivo response was dominated by HLA-C-restricted CMV-specific TCR beta clonotypes, which also provided the single most frequent clonotype in two of eight donors. In both this cohort and an independent approximately 370-donor cohort, the cumulative frequency of public TCR beta family members distinguished carriers of CMV infection plus the relevant HLA type.

Recombination joined TRBV12-5 with TRBJ1-1; TRBD1 is a weak D gene call, 5 bases matching. This clonotype originated in a human donor in good health (CMV status not recorded). Some clones in this sample may be carry-over from other donors' samples. Source: cultured CD8+ T cells from PBMCs, taken from culture after CMV antigen stimulation. The CDR3 protein is CASGFFLDSLNTEAFF. The bases are TGTGCTAGTGGTTTCTTCCTTGACAGTTTGAACACTGAAGCTTTCTTT.